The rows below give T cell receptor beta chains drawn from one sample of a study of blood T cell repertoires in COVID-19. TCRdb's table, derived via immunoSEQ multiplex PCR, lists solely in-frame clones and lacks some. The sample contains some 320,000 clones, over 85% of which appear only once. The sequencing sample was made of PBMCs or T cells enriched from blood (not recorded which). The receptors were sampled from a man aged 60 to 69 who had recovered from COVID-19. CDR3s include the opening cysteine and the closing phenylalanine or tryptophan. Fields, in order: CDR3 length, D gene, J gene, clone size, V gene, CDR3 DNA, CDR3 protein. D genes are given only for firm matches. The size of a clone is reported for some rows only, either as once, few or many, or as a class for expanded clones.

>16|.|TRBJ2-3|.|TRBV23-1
TGCGCCAGCAGTCGGATGGGGCCCCGGCCCCCAGATACGCAGTATTTT
CASSRMGPRPPDTQYF
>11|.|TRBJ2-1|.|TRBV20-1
TGCAGTGCTATAGCCGTCAATGAGCAGTTCTTC
CSAIAVNEQFF
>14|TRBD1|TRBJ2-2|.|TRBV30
TGTGCCTGCTCTCAGGGGGTATACACCGGGGAGCTGTTTTTT
CACSQGVYTGELFF
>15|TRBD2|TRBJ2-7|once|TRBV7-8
TGTGCCAGCAGCCCCAGTCACGGCGGGAGTTACGAGCAGTACTTC
CASSPSHGGSYEQYF
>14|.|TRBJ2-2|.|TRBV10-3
TGTGCCATCAGCCCGGGACTTATGACCGGGGAGCTGTTTTTT
CAISPGLMTGELFF
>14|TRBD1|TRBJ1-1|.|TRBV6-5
TGTGCCAGCAGTCGGCAGGGGGCAGGGACTGAAGCTTTCTTT
CASSRQGAGTEAFF
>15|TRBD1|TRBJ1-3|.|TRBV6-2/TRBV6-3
TGTGCCAGCAGTTCCAGGGGGCTCAGTGGAAACACCATATATTTT
CASSSRGLSGNTIYF
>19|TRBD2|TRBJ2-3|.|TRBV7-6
TGTGCCAGCAGCTCGAGCGGGACTAGCGGGAGACGTGGCACAGATACGCAGTATTTT
CASSSSGTSGRRGTDTQYF
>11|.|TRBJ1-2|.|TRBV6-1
TGTGCCAGCAGTGACCCGGGAGAGCACACCTTC
CASSDPGEHTF
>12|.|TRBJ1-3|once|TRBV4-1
TGCGCCAGCAGCCAAGTAGGAAACACCATATATTTT
CASSQVGNTIYF
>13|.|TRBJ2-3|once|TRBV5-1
TGCGCCAGCAGCTTGGTGGGCCCAGATACGCAGTATTTT
CASSLVGPDTQYF
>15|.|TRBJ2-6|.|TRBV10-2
TGCGCCAGCAGTGATGTGGCAGTCGGGGCCAACGTCCTGACTTTC
CASSDVAVGANVLTF
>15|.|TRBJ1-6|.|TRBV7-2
TGTGCCAGCAGCTTAGTGCCAGGCTATAATTCACCCCTCCACTTT
CASSLVPGYNSPLHF
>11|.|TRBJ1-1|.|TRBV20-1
TGCAGTGCTCCCTCTATTCCTGAAGCTTTCTTT
CSAPSIPEAFF
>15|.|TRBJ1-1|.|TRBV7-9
TGTGCCAGCAGCTTGACAGCTAACATGAACACTGAAGCTTTCTTT
CASSLTANMNTEAFF
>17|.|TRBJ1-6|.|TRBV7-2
TGTGCCAGCAGCTCCAACGCCTGGGGGGGGACAAATTCACCCCTCCACTTT
CASSSNAWGGTNSPLHF
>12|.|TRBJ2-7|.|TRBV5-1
TGCGCCAGCAGCTTGGTTGGCCGCGAGCAGTACTTC
CASSLVGREQYF
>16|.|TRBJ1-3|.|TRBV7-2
TGTGCCAGCAGCGTCCACAGGGAAGCATCTGGAAACACCATATATTTT
CASSVHREASGNTIYF
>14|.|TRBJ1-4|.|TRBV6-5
TGTGCCAGCAGTACCACCTATGCTAATGAAAAACTGTTTTTT
CASSTTYANEKLFF
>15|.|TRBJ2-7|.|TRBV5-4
TGTGCCAGTACACCGGACAGGTCCCGGGGGTACGAGCAGTACTTC
CASTPDRSRGYEQYF
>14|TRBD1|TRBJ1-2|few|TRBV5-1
TGCGCCAGCAGCTTGGAGGGGGCCAACTATGGCTACACCTTC
CASSLEGANYGYTF
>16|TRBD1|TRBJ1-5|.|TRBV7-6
TGTGCCAGCAGGTCGAGGACAGGGGGCGAGGGTCAGCCCCAGCATTTT
CASRSRTGGEGQPQHF
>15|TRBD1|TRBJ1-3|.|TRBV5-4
TGTGCCAGCAGCTTGGACAGGGGCTCTGGAAACACCATATATTTT
CASSLDRGSGNTIYF
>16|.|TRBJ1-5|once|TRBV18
TGTGCCAGCTCACCGCTCCGGGTAGGGGACAATCAGCCCCAGCATTTT
CASSPLRVGDNQPQHF
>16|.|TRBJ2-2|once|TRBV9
TGTGCCAGCAGCGTAGGGGTAGGGGAGAACACCGGGGAGCTGTTTTTT
CASSVGVGENTGELFF
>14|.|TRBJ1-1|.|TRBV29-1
TGCAGCGAAAGGGCGGCGGGACCGGACACTGAAGCTTTCTTT
CSERAAGPDTEAFF
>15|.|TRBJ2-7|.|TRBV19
TGTGCCAGTAGTATAACAGGGAGTCGGTCCTACGAGCAGTACTTC
CASSITGSRSYEQYF
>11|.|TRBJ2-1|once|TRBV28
TGTGCCAGCAGTTCGCGATTCCCCCCGGTCTTC
CASSSRFPPVF
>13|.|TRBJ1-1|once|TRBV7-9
TGTGCCAGCAGTCTAAACTGGAACACTGAAGCTTTCTTT
CASSLNWNTEAFF
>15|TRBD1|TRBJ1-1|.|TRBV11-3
TGTGCCAGCAGCTCCACAGGGACAGCGAACACTGAAGCTTTCTTT
CASSSTGTANTEAFF
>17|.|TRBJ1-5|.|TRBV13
TGTGCCAGCAGCTTAAATCGGAATTCAGGGAGCAATCAGCCCCAGCATTTT
CASSLNRNSGSNQPQHF
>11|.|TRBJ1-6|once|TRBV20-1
TGCAGCCCCCGGGGGAATTCACCCCTCCACTTT
CSPRGNSPLHF
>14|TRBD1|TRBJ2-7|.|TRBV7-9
TGTGCCAGCAACGACCGACAGGGGTTGTACGAGCAGTACTTC
CASNDRQGLYEQYF